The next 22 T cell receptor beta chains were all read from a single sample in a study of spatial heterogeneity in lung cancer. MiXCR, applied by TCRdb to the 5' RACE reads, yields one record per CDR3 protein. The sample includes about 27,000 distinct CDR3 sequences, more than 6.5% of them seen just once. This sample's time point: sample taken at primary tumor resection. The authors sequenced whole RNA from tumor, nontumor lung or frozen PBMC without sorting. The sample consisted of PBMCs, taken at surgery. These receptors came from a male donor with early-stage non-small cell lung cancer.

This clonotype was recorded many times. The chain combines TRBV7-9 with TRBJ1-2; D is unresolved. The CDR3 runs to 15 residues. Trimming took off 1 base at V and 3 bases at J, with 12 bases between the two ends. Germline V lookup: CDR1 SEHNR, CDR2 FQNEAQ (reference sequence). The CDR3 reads CASSLGGGRYYGYTF. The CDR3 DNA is TGTGCCAGCAGCTTAGGTGGAGGTCGGTACTATGGCTACACCTTC.

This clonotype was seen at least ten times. CDR3 bases: TGTGCCACCAGTGTTGGCAATCAGCCCCAGCATTTT. Translation gives CATSVGNQPQHF. The J gene is TRBJ1-5, the V gene TRBV24-1; D call uncertain. Germline values: CDR1 KGHDR, CDR2 SFDVKD. V lost 5 bases to trimming and J lost 2 bases, with 3 bases between them. The CDR3 extends over 12 amino acids.

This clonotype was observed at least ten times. CDR3 nucleotide sequence: TGTGCCAGCAGCGAGGAGGGCAGGTTGGGGTTCTTC. Its translation is CASSEEGRLGFF. The chain combines TRBV7-2 with TRBJ2-1; TRBD2 is a possible D gene (6 bases). V was pared by 5 bases and J by 15 bases, with 17 bases between. The length of the CDR3 is 12 residues. Germline V gives CDR1 SGHTA, CDR2 FQGNSA.

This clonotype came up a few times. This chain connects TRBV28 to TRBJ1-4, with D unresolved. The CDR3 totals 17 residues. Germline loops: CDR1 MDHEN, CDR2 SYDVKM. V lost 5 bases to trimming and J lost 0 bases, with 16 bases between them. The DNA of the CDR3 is TGTGCCAGCAGTGCGATCGGGAAAGGCGCAACTAATGAAAAACTGTTTTTT. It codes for CASSAIGKGATNEKLFF.

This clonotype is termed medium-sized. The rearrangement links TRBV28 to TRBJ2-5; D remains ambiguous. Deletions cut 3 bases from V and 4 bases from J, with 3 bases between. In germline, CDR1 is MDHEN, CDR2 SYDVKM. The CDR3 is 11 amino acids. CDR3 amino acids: CASSLAETQYF. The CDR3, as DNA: TGTGCCAGCAGTTTGGCAGAGACCCAGTACTTC.

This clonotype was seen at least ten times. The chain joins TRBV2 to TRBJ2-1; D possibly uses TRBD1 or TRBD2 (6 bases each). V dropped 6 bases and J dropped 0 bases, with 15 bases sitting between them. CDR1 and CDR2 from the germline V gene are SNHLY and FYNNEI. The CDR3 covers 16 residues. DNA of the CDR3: TGTGCCAGCAGCCCGGGACGGGGGCACTCCTACAATGAGCAGTTCTTC. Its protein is CASSPGRGHSYNEQFF.

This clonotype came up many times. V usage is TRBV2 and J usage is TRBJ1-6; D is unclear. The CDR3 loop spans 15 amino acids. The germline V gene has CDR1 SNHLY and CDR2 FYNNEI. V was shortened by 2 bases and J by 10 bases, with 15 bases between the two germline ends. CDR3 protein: CASSEIEGSKSPLHF. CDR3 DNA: TGTGCCAGCAGTGAAATCGAAGGGAGTAAATCACCCCTCCACTTT.

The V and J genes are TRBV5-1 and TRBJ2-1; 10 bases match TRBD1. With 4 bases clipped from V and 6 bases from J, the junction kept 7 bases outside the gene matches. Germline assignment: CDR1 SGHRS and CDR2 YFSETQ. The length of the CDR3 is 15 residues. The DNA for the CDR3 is TGCGCCAGCAGCGACGCCGGGACAGGGGTCAATGAGCAGTTCTTC. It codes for CASSDAGTGVNEQFF.

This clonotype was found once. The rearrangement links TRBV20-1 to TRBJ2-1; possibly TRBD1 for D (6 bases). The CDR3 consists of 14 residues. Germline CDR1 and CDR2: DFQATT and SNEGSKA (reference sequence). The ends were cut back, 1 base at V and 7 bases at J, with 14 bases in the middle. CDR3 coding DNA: TGCAGTGCTAGAGCTGTACAGGGAGTGAATGAGCAGTTCTTC. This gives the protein CSARAVQGVNEQFF.

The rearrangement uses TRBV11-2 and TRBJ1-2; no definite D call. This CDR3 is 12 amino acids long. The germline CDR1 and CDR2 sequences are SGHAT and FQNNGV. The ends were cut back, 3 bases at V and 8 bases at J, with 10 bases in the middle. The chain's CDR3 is CASSFERIGYTF. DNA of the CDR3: TGTGCCAGCAGCTTTGAGAGGATCGGCTACACCTTC.

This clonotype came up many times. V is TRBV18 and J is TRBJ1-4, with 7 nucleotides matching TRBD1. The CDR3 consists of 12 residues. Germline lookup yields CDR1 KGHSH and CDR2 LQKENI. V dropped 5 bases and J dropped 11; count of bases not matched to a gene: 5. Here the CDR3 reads CASSTDRVKLFF. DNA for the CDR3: TGTGCCAGCTCAACTGACAGGGTCAAACTGTTTTTT.

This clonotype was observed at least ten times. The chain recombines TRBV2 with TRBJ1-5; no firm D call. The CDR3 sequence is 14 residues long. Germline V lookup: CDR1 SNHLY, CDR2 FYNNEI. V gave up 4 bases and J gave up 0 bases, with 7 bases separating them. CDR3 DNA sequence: TGTGCCAGCAGTGCTAGATATAGCAATCAGCCCCAGCATTTT. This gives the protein CASSARYSNQPQHF.

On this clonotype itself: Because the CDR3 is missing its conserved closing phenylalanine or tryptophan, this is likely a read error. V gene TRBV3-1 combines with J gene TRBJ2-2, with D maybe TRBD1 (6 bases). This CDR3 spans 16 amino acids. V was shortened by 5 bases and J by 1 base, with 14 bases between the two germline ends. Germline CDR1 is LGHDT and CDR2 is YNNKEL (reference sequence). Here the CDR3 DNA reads TGTGCCAGCAGCTATCCGGGACACCTGAACACCGGGGAGCTGTTTTTA. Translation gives CASSYPGHLNTGELFL.

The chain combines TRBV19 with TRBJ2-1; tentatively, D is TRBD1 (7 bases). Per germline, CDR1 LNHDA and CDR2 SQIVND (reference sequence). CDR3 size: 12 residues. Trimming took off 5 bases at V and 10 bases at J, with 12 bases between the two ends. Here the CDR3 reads CASSPQGGEQFF. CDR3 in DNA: TGTGCCAGTAGTCCCCAGGGGGGAGAGCAGTTCTTC. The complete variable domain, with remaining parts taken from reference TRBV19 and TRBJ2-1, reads DGGITQSPKYLFRKEGQNVTLSCEQNLNHDAMYWYRQDPGQGLRLIYYSQIVNDFQKGDIAEGYSVSREKKESFPLTVTSAQKNPTAFYLCASSPQGGEQFFGPGTRLTVL.

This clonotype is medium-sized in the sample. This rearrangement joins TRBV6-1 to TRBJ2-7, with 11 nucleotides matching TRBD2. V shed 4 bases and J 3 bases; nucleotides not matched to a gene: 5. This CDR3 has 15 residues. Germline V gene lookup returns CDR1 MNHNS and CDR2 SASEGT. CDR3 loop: CASSARLAGNYEQYF. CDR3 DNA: TGTGCCAGCAGTGCCCGACTAGCGGGAAACTACGAGCAGTACTTC.

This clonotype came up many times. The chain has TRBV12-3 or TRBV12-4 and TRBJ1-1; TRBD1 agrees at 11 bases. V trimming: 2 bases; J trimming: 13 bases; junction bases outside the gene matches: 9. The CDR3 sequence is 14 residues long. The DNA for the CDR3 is TGTGCCAGCAGTTTACGCGGACAGGGGGCCGGAGGTTTCTTT. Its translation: CASSLRGQGAGGFF.

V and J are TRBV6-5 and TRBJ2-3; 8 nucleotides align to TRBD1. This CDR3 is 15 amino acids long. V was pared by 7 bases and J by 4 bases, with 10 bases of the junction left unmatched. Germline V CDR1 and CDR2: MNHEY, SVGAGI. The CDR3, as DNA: TGTGCCAGCAAGCCAGGGGGCTTCATCCCAGATACGCAGTATTTT. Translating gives CASKPGGFIPDTQYF.

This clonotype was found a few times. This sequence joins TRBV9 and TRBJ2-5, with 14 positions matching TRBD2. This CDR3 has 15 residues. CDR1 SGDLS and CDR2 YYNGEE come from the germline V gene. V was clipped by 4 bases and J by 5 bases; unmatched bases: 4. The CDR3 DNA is TGTGCCAGCAGCCTCGGACTAGCGGGGGGTGAGACCCAGTACTTC. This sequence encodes CASSLGLAGGETQYF.

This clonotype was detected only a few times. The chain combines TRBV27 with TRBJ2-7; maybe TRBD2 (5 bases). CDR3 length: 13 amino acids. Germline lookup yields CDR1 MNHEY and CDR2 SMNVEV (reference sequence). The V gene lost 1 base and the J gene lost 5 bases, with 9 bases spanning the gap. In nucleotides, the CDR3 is TGTGCCAGCAGTTTATTCGCTAGCAACGAGCAGTACTTC. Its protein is CASSLFASNEQYF.

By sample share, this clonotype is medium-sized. This chain's CDR3 is CSARQDSNQPQHF. The CDR3 nucleotides read TGCAGTGCTAGACAGGATAGCAATCAGCCCCAGCATTTT. The chain is built from TRBV20-1 and TRBJ1-5; D not certain. The V end lost 2 bases, the J end lost 0 bases, and 5 bases lay between the germline ends. The CDR3 sequence is 13 residues long. Germline values: CDR1 DFQATT, CDR2 SNEGSKA (reference sequence).

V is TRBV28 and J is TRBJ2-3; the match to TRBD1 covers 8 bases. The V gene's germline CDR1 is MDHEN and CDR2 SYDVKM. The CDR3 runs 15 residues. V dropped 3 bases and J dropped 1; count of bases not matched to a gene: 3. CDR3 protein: CASSFATGGTDTQYF. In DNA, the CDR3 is TGTGCCAGCAGTTTTGCGACAGGGGGCACAGATACGCAGTATTTT.

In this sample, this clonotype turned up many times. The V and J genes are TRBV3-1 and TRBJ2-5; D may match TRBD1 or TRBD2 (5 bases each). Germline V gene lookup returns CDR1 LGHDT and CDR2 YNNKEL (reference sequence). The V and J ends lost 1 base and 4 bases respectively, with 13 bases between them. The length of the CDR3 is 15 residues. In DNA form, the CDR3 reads TGTGCCAGCAGCCAAGTCGGGGCCGGACTAGAGACCCAGTACTTC. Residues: CASSQVGAGLETQYF.